This TCR beta chain was sequenced in a study of blood T cell repertoires in COVID-19. V lost 4 bases and J 5 bases, leaving 12 bases between the germline ends. The CDR3 is made up of 13 amino acids. The germline V gene encodes CDR1 SGDLS and CDR2 YYNGEE. In the study's own analysis: The authors estimated nucleated cell counts from reference gene primer amplification. Assay: immunoSEQ multiplex PCR; the TCRdb copy retains only in-frame clones and omits some. V and J calls and clone size come straight from that table; D and trimming were deduced from the DNA. The sample lists tens of thousands of clones; 88% were seen once.

The receptor comes from a human donor in a cohort sampled during active COVID-19. V gene TRBV9 combines with J gene TRBJ1-1; the D is unclear. Input material: peripheral blood. The CDR3 loop is CASSQTSRTEAFF. Written as DNA, the CDR3 is TGTGCCAGCAGCCAAACTAGTAGGACTGAAGCTTTCTTT.